This is a list of T cell receptor beta chains from one sample in a study of regulatory T cells in long-lasting Graves disease. MiXCR was run by TCRdb on the multiplex PCR reads, yielding one entry per CDR3 protein. The sample comprises 700,000 or so distinct CDR3 sequences, around 32% of which are singletons, and about 42% rests with the top ten. Specimen: peripheral blood mononuclear cells (PBMCs), collected when the disease was refractory, from a patient treated with antithyroid drugs. These receptors originate from a female donor with Graves disease. Each CDR3 is given with its conserved first and last residue. Fields, in order: CDR3 protein, V gene, J gene.

CDR3: CASSETHGNQPQHF
V: TRBV19
J: TRBJ1-5

CDR3: CASSLGPLGQYF
V: TRBV7-2
J: TRBJ2-7

CDR3: CASSIKGVDRLNTGELFF
V: TRBV19
J: TRBJ2-2

CDR3: CAIATQETQYF
V: TRBV10-3
J: TRBJ2-5

CDR3: CASSRSADPSNQPQHF
V: TRBV19
J: TRBJ1-5

CDR3: CASSLANRGHLFF
V: TRBV27
J: TRBJ1-4

CDR3: CASSLDRTPRQETQYF
V: TRBV7-3
J: TRBJ2-5

CDR3: CASKGGPDISGNTIYF
V: TRBV28
J: TRBJ1-3

CDR3: CASSRPLNEKLFF
V: TRBV28
J: TRBJ1-4

CDR3: CASSKQGAGTEAFF
V: TRBV6-2/TRBV6-3
J: TRBJ1-1

CDR3: CATSRGVRGETQYF
V: TRBV15
J: TRBJ2-5

CDR3: CASSEGTSGRTDQETQYF
V: TRBV10-2
J: TRBJ2-5

CDR3: CASSEALGLAGPNEQFF
V: TRBV6-1
J: TRBJ2-1

CDR3: CASRSWGASGNTIYF
V: TRBV12-3/TRBV12-4
J: TRBJ1-3

CDR3: CSALRTGSGETQYF
V: TRBV20-1
J: TRBJ2-5

CDR3: CASSQTGITEAFF
V: TRBV3-1
J: TRBJ1-1

CDR3: CASSLWDLAGGPGANVLTF
V: TRBV28
J: TRBJ2-6

CDR3: CASSPPTGFTEAFF
V: TRBV18
J: TRBJ1-1

CDR3: CASSQGLSNGNTIYF
V: TRBV11-2
J: TRBJ1-3

CDR3: CASRDQSSSGNTIYF
V: TRBV28
J: TRBJ1-3

CDR3: CAIKRSSYNSPLHF
V: TRBV10-3
J: TRBJ1-6

CDR3: CASSPPPAGYEQYF
V: TRBV28
J: TRBJ2-7

CDR3: CSATGTGGYEQYF
V: TRBV20-1
J: TRBJ2-7

CDR3: CSALATGTGGFYNYGYTF
V: TRBV20-1
J: TRBJ1-2

CDR3: CASSRQETQYF
V: TRBV2
J: TRBJ2-5

CDR3: CSARGRPTGHGYTF
V: TRBV20-1
J: TRBJ1-2

CDR3: CASSEAGQGYQPQHF
V: TRBV25-1
J: TRBJ1-5

CDR3: CASSLVQDYEQYF
V: TRBV5-5
J: TRBJ2-7

CDR3: CSAKLAPFSQDIQYF
V: TRBV20-1
J: TRBJ2-4

CDR3: CASSLSARPPYGYTF
V: TRBV27
J: TRBJ1-2

CDR3: CASSSGDGAYEQYF
V: TRBV6-1
J: TRBJ2-7

CDR3: CASSPQGTAGGYTF
V: TRBV12-3/TRBV12-4
J: TRBJ1-2

CDR3: CASSYVRGSPLHF
V: TRBV6-5
J: TRBJ1-6

CDR3: CSAVTGRTGELFF
V: TRBV29-1
J: TRBJ2-2

CDR3: CASSVAIKDEQYF
V: TRBV19
J: TRBJ2-7

CDR3: CASSTTPSYEQYF
V: TRBV5-1
J: TRBJ2-7

CDR3: CASSGIRDEQYF
V: TRBV2
J: TRBJ2-7

CDR3: CSAPGQNSNQPQHF
V: TRBV20-1
J: TRBJ1-5

CDR3: CASSVTGGLTEAFF
V: TRBV9
J: TRBJ1-1

CDR3: CASRPSETPAHEQYF
V: TRBV12-3/TRBV12-4
J: TRBJ2-7

CDR3: CASTITGDRSYGYTF
V: TRBV28
J: TRBJ1-2

CDR3: CASSFKDPKGAPLHF
V: TRBV12-3/TRBV12-4
J: TRBJ1-6

CDR3: CASQTTRSGYTF
V: TRBV28
J: TRBJ1-2

CDR3: CASRKLAGGATQETQYF
V: TRBV6-1
J: TRBJ2-5

CDR3: CASGGGYGYTF
V: TRBV6-1
J: TRBJ1-2

CDR3: CSGKPGQRNTEAFF
V: TRBV29-1
J: TRBJ1-1

CDR3: CASSLGQAEAFF
V: TRBV7-9
J: TRBJ1-1

CDR3: CASKLETGNYEQYF
V: TRBV28
J: TRBJ2-7

CDR3: CASTIEGQPQHF
V: TRBV2
J: TRBJ1-5

CDR3: CASSLLQANTGELFF
V: TRBV7-6
J: TRBJ2-2

CDR3: CSASGTSGRDPYNEQFF
V: TRBV20-1
J: TRBJ2-1

CDR3: CASSQGWIAGIYEQYF
V: TRBV11-2
J: TRBJ2-7

CDR3: CAISGVGDYGYTF
V: TRBV10-3
J: TRBJ1-2